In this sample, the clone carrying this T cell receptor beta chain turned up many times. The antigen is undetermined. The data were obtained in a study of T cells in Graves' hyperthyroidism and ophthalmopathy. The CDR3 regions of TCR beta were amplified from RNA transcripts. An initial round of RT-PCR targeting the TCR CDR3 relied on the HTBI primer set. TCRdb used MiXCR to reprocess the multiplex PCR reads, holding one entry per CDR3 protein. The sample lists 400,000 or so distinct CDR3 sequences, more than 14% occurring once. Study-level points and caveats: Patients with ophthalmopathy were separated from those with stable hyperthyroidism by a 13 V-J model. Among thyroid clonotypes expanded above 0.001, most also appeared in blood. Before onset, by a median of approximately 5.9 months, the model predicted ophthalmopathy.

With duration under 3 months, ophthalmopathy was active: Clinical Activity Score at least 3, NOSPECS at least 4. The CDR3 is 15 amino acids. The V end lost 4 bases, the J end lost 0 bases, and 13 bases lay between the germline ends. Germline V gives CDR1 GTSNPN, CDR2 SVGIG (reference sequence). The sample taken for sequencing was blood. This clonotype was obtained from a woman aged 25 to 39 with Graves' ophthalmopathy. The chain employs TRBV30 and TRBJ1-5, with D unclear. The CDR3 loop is CAWTDREYSNQPQHF. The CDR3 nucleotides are TGTGCCTGGACAGATAGGGAGTATAGCAATCAGCCCCAGCATTTT.